Listed here are 29 T cell receptor beta chains from one sample, sequenced in a study of T cells in Graves' hyperthyroidism and ophthalmopathy. It was RNA transcripts that yielded the amplified TCR beta CDR3 regions. First-round RT-PCR with HTBI primers amplified the TCR CDR3 region. TCRdb reanalysed the multiplex PCR reads using MiXCR and keeps one entry per CDR3 protein. The table shows fewer than 750,000 distinct CDR3 sequences, with under 60% occurring only once. Sequenced input: peripheral blood or thyroid tissue (not recorded which). These receptors originate from a woman aged 18-29 years with Graves' hyperthyroidism.

The rearrangement links TRBV24-1 to TRBJ1-2; 9 positions match TRBD1. Germline V gene lookup returns CDR1 KGHDR and CDR2 SFDVKD. This CDR3 contains 18 residues. V lost 0 bases to trimming and J lost 5 bases; unmatched junction nucleotides: 12. CDR3 in amino acids: CATSDLSRTGVFGYGYTF. Written as DNA, the CDR3 is TGTGCCACCAGTGATTTGTCGAGGACAGGGGTCTTCGGTTATGGCTACACCTTC.

V usage is TRBV9 and J usage is TRBJ2-2; D possibly corresponds to TRBD2 (5 bases). There are 16 residues in the CDR3. V lost 4 bases and J lost 1, with 14 bases in between. Germline loops: CDR1 SGDLS, CDR2 YYNGEE. The CDR3 sequence is CASSLDYSGNTGELFF. The CDR3 nucleotides read TGTGCCAGCAGCTTGGATTACAGCGGGAACACCGGGGAGCTGTTTTTT.

The gene calls are TRBV6-5 and TRBJ2-2; 7 positions agree with TRBD2. The CDR3 runs to 15 residues. Losses at the gene ends were 6 bases for V and 1 base for J; bases not matched to a gene: 5. Germline-derived CDR1 and CDR2 are MNHEY and SVGAGI. The CDR3 DNA reads as TGTGCCAGCAGGCGAGGCGGGGGGAACACCGGGGAGCTGTTTTTT. This sequence encodes CASRRGGGNTGELFF.

On this clonotype: A much larger clone lies a single base off, so this may be a read error. The chain couples TRBV29-1 to TRBJ2-3; D might be TRBD1 or TRBD2, each matching 5 bases. The CDR3 consists of 14 residues. The ends were cut back, 3 bases at V and 0 bases at J, with 10 bases in the middle. Germline loops: CDR1 SQVTM, CDR2 ANQGSEA. The CDR3 protein is CSVEAGDSTDTQYF. The CDR3 DNA reads as TGCAGCGTTGAGGCTGGGGACAGCACAGATACGCAGTATTTT.

In its sample, this clonotype was seen once. The chain is built from TRBV7-9 and TRBJ1-5; no clear D. Trimming took 6 bases from V and 5 from J, leaving 20 bases between them. CDR3 size: 16 residues. CDR1 SEHNR and CDR2 FQNEAQ come from the germline V gene (reference sequence). CDR3 in DNA: TGTGCCAGCAGTTCAGGAGAAGTCAGGAGTCATCAGCCCCAGCATTTT. Its translation is CASSSGEVRSHQPQHF.

This clonotype was recorded many times. V and J are TRBV10-1 and TRBJ2-7; 11 bases are shared with TRBD2. From germline, CDR1 is WNHNN and CDR2 SYGVQD (reference sequence). V shed 8 bases and J 3 bases; nucleotides not matched to a gene: 6. The length of the CDR3 is 14 residues. This chain's CDR3 is CASPTSGSDYEQYF. DNA of the CDR3: TGCGCCAGCCCTACTAGCGGGAGCGACTACGAGCAGTACTTC.

This clonotype has a count of ten or more. The V gene is TRBV5-5, the J gene TRBJ2-5; D call uncertain. V was trimmed by 4 bases and J by 4 bases, leaving 14 bases between them. Germline V gene lookup returns CDR1 SGHKS and CDR2 YYEKEE (reference sequence). CDR3 size: 14 residues. As DNA, the CDR3 is TGTGCCAGCAGCCCCGGAGAAGAGAGAGAGACCCAGTACTTC. Translated, it gives CASSPGEERETQYF.

The chain uses TRBV24-1 and TRBJ1-1, with 9 bases fitting TRBD1. CDR1 and CDR2 from the germline V gene are KGHDR and SFDVKD. This CDR3 has 12 residues. With V trimmed by 7 bases and J by 11 bases, 7 bases remained unmatched. CDR3 nucleotides: TGTGCCACCAGGCTGACAGGGGGAGGCGCTTTCTTT. Protein sequence: CATRLTGGGAFF.

J is TRBJ2-5 and V is TRBV20-1, with unresolved D. The J call may be wrong; the DNA end is better matched by TRBJ2-1. The germline V gene encodes CDR1 DFQATT and CDR2 SNEGSKA (reference sequence). This CDR3 region has 12 residues. CDR3 in DNA: TGCAGTGCTCCACAGCAGGACAATGAGCAGTTCTTC. It encodes CSAPQQDNEQFF.

This chain connects TRBV15 to TRBJ1-2, with D hard to call. CDR1 LNHNV and CDR2 YYDKDF come from the germline V gene (reference sequence). The CDR3 is 11 amino acids. Trimming shortened V by 4 bases and J by 11 bases, and 11 bases separated the two germline ends. The CDR3 reads CATSIGLAYTF. CDR3 in DNA: TGTGCCACCAGCATTGGACTAGCATACACCTTC.

This clonotype was seen a single time. V usage is TRBV7-2 and J usage is TRBJ2-7, with D possibly TRBD2 on 7 matching bases. Germline V lookup: CDR1 SGHTA, CDR2 FQGNSA. The length of the CDR3 is 15 residues. V lost 0 bases to trimming and J lost 3 bases, with 12 bases between them. The CDR3 region has the DNA TGTGCCAGCAGCTTAGCGGACAGCGGGGACTACGAGCAGTACTTC. The encoded protein is CASSLADSGDYEQYF.

CDR3 amino acids: CASGSRRGLSGANVLTF. Here the CDR3 DNA reads TGTGCTAGTGGGTCCCGCAGGGGGCTGTCTGGGGCCAACGTCCTGACTTTC. This sequence joins TRBV12-5 and TRBJ2-6, with TRBD1 matching 8 bases. Germline CDR1 and CDR2: LGHNT and FRNRAP. V gave up 6 bases and J gave up 1 base; unmatched junction bases: 8. The CDR3 has 17 amino acids. The full variable domain, completed using reference TRBV12-5 and TRBJ2-6, is DARVTQTPRHKVTEMGQEVTMRCQPILGHNTVFWYRQTMMQGLELLAYFRNRAPLDDSGMPKDRFSAEMPDATLATLKIQPSEPRDSAVYFCASGSRRGLSGANVLTFGAGSRLTVL.

This clonotype has a count of ten or more. The chain joins TRBV12-3 or TRBV12-4 to TRBJ1-5; 9 positions agree with TRBD1. There are 15 residues in the CDR3. V shed 3 bases and J 6 bases; nucleotides not matched to a gene: 6. The CDR3 DNA reads TGTGCCAGCAGTTTTGGGACAGGGTTATCTCAGCCCCAGCATTTT. Its protein is CASSFGTGLSQPQHF.

This clonotype was seen repeatedly, ten times or more. The gene calls are TRBV24-1 and TRBJ2-5, with D possibly matching TRBD1 (6 bases). The CDR3 loop spans 14 amino acids. Per germline, CDR1 KGHDR and CDR2 SFDVKD. Trimming pared 4 bases from V and 3 bases from J, leaving 11 bases between. The chain's CDR3 is CATSETGQKETQYF. CDR3 nucleotides: TGTGCCACCAGTGAAACGGGACAAAAAGAGACCCAGTACTTC.

The gene calls are TRBV2 and TRBJ1-2, with D possibly being TRBD1 (5 bases). The germline CDR1 and CDR2 sequences are SNHLY and FYNNEI. Between the trimmed V and J ends, which lost 4 bases and 5 bases, there was a span of 17 bases. The CDR3 has 15 amino acids. CDR3 protein: CASSGGAGGNYGYTF. The DNA for the CDR3 is TGTGCCAGCAGTGGCGGGGCGGGAGGGAATTATGGCTACACCTTC.

This clonotype was found a few times. The V call is TRBV7-2, the J call TRBJ2-2, with TRBD2 matching 15 bases. The junction had 10 bases not matched to a gene; V was cut back by 11 bases and J by 3 bases. This CDR3 region has 17 residues. Germline assignment: CDR1 SGHTA and CDR2 FQGNSA. CDR3 coding DNA: TGTGCCCCAGGGGGACTAGCGGGAGGATCTTACACCGGGGAGCTGTTTTTT. Its translation: CAPGGLAGGSYTGELFF.

The chain combines TRBV2 with TRBJ2-7; 14 positions match TRBD2. CDR1 and CDR2 from the germline V gene are SNHLY and FYNNEI. The CDR3 runs to 14 residues. CDR3 sequence reads: CGTSGRQGSYEQYF. The CDR3 DNA is TGTGGGACTAGCGGGAGGCAAGGGTCCTACGAGCAGTACTTC. Combining the CDR3 with reference TRBV2 and TRBJ2-7 gives the whole variable domain EPEVTQTPSHQVTQMGQEVILRCVPISNHLYFYWYRQILGQKVEFLVSFYNNEISEKSEIFDDQFSVERPDGSNFTLKIRSTKLEDSAMYFCGTSGRQGSYEQYFGPGTRLTVT.

This clonotype was found a few times. This chain uses TRBV28 with TRBJ1-4; D is ambiguous. In germline, CDR1 is MDHEN, CDR2 SYDVKM. The CDR3 is 13 residues long. Trimming took 7 bases from V and 7 from J, leaving 13 bases between them. The CDR3 region has the DNA TGTGCCAGCACCCCACGGTGGGGTGAAAAACTGTTTTTT. Its protein is CASTPRWGEKLFF.

The genes are TRBV24-1 and TRBJ2-1, with TRBD2 matching over 13 bases. J lost 6 bases, V lost 1 base, and 8 bases had no gene match. Germline V CDR1 and CDR2: KGHDR, SFDVKD. The length of the CDR3 is 18 residues. The CDR3 DNA follows: TGTGCCACCAGTGATTTAAACACCGGGACTAGCGGGACCAATGAGCAGTTCTTC. Translation: CATSDLNTGTSGTNEQFF.

This clonotype was recorded many times. The rearrangement joins TRBV19 to TRBJ1-5; D not resolved. Germline lookup yields CDR1 LNHDA and CDR2 SQIVND (reference sequence). Trimming pared 5 bases from V and 0 bases from J, leaving 11 bases between. The CDR3 extends over 15 amino acids. CDR3 sequence (DNA): TGTGCCAGTAGTGCAGGAGCTTATAGCAATCAGCCCCAGCATTTT. This sequence encodes CASSAGAYSNQPQHF.

At least ten counts were recorded for this clonotype. J is TRBJ1-5 and V is TRBV5-6, with D perhaps matching TRBD1 (5 bases). V gave up 1 base and J gave up 5 bases, with 13 bases separating them. The V gene's germline CDR1 is SGHDT and CDR2 YYEEEE. The CDR3 sequence is 15 residues long. CDR3 bases: TGTGCCAGCAGCTTGAAGTACAGGAGTGATCAGCCCCAGCATTTT. It yields the protein CASSLKYRSDQPQHF.

Ten or more counts support this clonotype. The V gene is TRBV29-1, the J gene TRBJ1-2; TRBD1 might be the D (5 bases). Germline loops: CDR1 SQVTM, CDR2 ANQGSEA. Trimming took off 7 bases at V and 0 bases at J, with 15 bases between the two ends. CDR3 size: 14 residues. Here the CDR3 DNA reads TGCAGCGCTAGAGACAGCCCGTCTAACTATGGCTACACCTTC. It specifies CSARDSPSNYGYTF. Based on the CDR3 plus reference TRBV29-1 and TRBJ1-2, the full variable domain is SAVISQKPSRDICQRGTSLTIQCQVDSQVTMMFWYRQQPGQSLTLIATANQGSEATYESGFVIDKFPISRPNLTFSTLTVSNMSPEDSSIYLCSARDSPSNYGYTFGSGTRLTVV.

This clonotype was seen a single time. The conserved phenylalanine or tryptophan is not found at the CDR3 terminus, so this likely reflects a read error. The DNA is omitted, as the CDR3 cannot be located on it reliably, and the CDR3 follows TCRdb's listing. The chain couples TRBV15 to TRBJ1-6. CDR1 and CDR2 from the germline V gene are LNHNV and YYDKDF (reference sequence). With termini counted, the CDR3 has 10 amino acids. CDR3 residues: CATSRDGPHS.

This clonotype was detected ten times or more. The V gene is TRBV14, the J gene TRBJ2-7; D may be TRBD1 or TRBD2 (5 bases each). Looked up from germline, CDR1 is SGHDN and CDR2 is FVKESK. V was clipped by 4 bases and J by 1 base, with 23 bases between them. There are 18 residues in the CDR3. The CDR3 protein is CASSRRRPGTRPSYEQYF. In DNA form, the CDR3 reads TGTGCCAGCAGCCGAAGGCGACCCGGGACGCGCCCTTCCTACGAGCAGTACTTC. The variable domain in full, with the rest retrieved from reference TRBV14 and TRBJ2-7, is EAGVTQFPSHSVIEKGQTVTLRCDPISGHDNLYWYRRVMGKEIKFLLHFVKESKQDESGMPNNRFLAERTGGTYSTLKVQPAELEDSGVYFCASSRRRPGTRPSYEQYFGPGTRLTVT.

In this sample, this clonotype turned up a few times. The chain combines TRBV7-9 with TRBJ2-7, with D perhaps TRBD2 (5 bases). The V gene's germline CDR1 is SEHNR and CDR2 FQNEAQ (reference sequence). The CDR3 is 14 amino acids. Trimming left V 2 bases short and J 3 bases short, with 11 bases between. In DNA form, the CDR3 reads TGTGCCAGCAGCTTAACTCCCGGAGGCTACGAGCAGTACTTC. Protein product: CASSLTPGGYEQYF.

V and J are TRBV20-1 and TRBJ2-2, with 9 bases identical to TRBD2. V shed 0 bases, J shed 16 bases, and the junction held 3 bases outside the gene matches. This CDR3 is built from 11 residues. Per the germline V gene, CDR1 is DFQATT and CDR2 is SNEGSKA (reference sequence). The CDR3 reads CSARDQAGGFF. CDR3 nucleotide sequence: TGCAGTGCTAGAGATCAAGCGGGAGGGTTTTTT.

This clonotype was detected ten times or more. The rearrangement uses TRBV10-3 and TRBJ2-2; TRBD2 matches 14 bases. Per the germline V gene, CDR1 is ENHRY and CDR2 is SYGVKD. The CDR3 is 18 amino acids. Germline trimming cut 10 bases from V and 7 bases from J; bases unmatched to any gene: 17. The CDR3 protein is CATGTSGSPPGRDGELFF. The CDR3 nucleotides read TGTGCCACGGGGACTAGCGGGAGTCCGCCGGGACGGGACGGGGAGCTGTTTTTT.

The chain couples TRBV29-1 to TRBJ2-2, with 8 bases aligning to TRBD2. J was trimmed by 5 bases and V by 4 bases; bases with no gene match: 0. Germline V gene sequence: CDR1 SQVTM, CDR2 ANQGSEA. This CDR3 is 12 amino acids long. CDR3 nucleotide sequence: TGCAGCGTTGTAGCGGGAACCGGGGAGCTGTTTTTT. Translated: CSVVAGTGELFF.

V gene TRBV11-2 combines with J gene TRBJ1-3, with no clear D. Germline values: CDR1 SGHAT, CDR2 FQNNGV. CDR3 size: 16 residues. Trimming removed 1 base from V and 2 bases from J, with 12 bases in between. DNA for the CDR3: TGTGCCAGCAGCTTAGTTCGGGCGACAACTGGAAACACCATATATTTT. It yields the protein CASSLVRATTGNTIYF.